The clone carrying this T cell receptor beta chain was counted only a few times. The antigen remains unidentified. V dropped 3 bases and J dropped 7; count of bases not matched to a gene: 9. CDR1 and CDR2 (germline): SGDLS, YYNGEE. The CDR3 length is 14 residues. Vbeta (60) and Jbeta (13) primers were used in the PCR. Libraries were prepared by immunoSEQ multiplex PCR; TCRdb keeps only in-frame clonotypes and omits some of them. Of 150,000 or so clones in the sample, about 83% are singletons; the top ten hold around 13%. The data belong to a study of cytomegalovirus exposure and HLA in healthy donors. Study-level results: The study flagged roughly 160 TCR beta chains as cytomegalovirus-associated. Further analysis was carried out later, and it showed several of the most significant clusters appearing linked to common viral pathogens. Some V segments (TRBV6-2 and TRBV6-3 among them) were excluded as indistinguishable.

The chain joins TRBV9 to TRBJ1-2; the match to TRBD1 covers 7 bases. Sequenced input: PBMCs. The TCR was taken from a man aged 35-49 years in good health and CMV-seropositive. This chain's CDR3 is CASSATRQGGGYTF. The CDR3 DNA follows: TGTGCCAGCAGCGCGACCCGACAGGGCGGTGGCTACACCTTC. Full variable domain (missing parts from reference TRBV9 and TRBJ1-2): DSGVTQTPKHLITATGQRVTLRCSPRSGDLSVYWYQQSLDQGLQFLIQYYNGEERAKGNILERFSAQQFPDLHSELNLSSLELGDSALYFCASSATRQGGGYTFGSGTRLTVV.